The entry below gives a single TCR beta chain sequence along with its context. Antigen unknown. These data come from a study of OX40 agonist ivuxolimab in advanced cancers. Overall study findings and caveats: Several nonresponders also turned out to have low normalized T-cell clonal expansion. There was clonal expansion of CD4+ and CD8+ blood T cells by week 6 at 0.1 to 3.0 mg/kg. The 0.1-3.0 mg/kg partial responders had among the lowest clonal expansion.

The germline V gene encodes CDR1 SGHDN and CDR2 FVKESK. This CDR3 comprises 14 residues. V was pared by 1 base and J by 7 bases, with 13 bases between. TCRdb keeps only in-frame clones here, not all; method: immunoSEQ multiplex PCR. Of fewer than 100,000 clones detected, 87% appear once; the ten largest clones hold under 0.55%. The material was CD4+ or CD8+ T cells sorted from blood, obtained in a trial of the OX40 agonist ivuxolimab. This clonotype was sampled from an adult with an advanced solid tumor such as melanoma, head and neck, liver or kidney cancer. The V gene is TRBV14, the J gene TRBJ1-2; no definite D call. This CDR3 is CASSQGWPQGGYTF. The CDR3, as DNA: TGTGCCAGCAGCCAAGGTTGGCCGCAAGGTGGCTACACCTTC.